The sequence of this T cell receptor beta chain was determined in a study of CD8 T cells in ankylosing spondylitis. About this clonotype: Its antigen is unidentified.

Germline loops: CDR1 MGHRA, CDR2 YSYEKL. The CDR3 loop spans 14 amino acids. The ends were cut back, 4 bases at V and 3 bases at J, with 9 bases in the middle. Findings and caveats of the study: Previous work reported some of these motif variants in the synovial fluid and blood of reactive arthritis.

TCRdb reanalysed the 5' RACE reads using MiXCR and keeps one entry per CDR3 protein. There are roughly 180,000 distinct CDR3 sequences in the sample; around 13% occur only once, and about 15% lies in the top ten. Sequenced material: blood, either unsorted or a sorted T cell fraction (not recorded which). The V gene is TRBV4-1, the J gene TRBJ2-2; weak D call: TRBD1 (6 bases). The TCR originated in a male donor with ankylosing spondylitis or in good health (not recorded which). In DNA form, the CDR3 reads TGCGCCAGCAGCCGGAACAGGGACACCGGGGAGCTGTTTTTT. It codes for CASSRNRDTGELFF.